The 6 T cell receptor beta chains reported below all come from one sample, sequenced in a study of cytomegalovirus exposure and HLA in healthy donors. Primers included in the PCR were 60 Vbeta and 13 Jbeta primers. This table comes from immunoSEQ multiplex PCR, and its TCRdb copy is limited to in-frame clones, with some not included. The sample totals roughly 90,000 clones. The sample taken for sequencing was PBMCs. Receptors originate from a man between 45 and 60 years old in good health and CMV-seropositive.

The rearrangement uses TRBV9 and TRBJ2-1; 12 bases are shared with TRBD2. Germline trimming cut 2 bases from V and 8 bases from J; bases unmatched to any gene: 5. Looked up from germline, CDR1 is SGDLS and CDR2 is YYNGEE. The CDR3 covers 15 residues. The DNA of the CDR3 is TGTGCCAGCAGCGTTTGGTGGACTAGCGGGGATGAGCAGTTCTTC. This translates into CASSVWWTSGDEQFF.

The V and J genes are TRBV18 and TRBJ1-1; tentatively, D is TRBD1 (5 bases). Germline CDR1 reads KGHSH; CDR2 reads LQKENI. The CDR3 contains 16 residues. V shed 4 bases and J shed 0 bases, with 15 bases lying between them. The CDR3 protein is CASSLSSGGMNTEAFF. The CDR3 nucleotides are TGTGCCAGCTCACTATCGAGCGGGGGGATGAACACTGAAGCTTTCTTT.

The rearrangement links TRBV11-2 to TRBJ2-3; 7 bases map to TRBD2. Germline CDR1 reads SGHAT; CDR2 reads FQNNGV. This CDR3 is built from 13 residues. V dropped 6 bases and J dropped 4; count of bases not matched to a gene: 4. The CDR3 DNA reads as TGTGCCAGCAGGCGGGCGGGAGCAGATACGCAGTATTTT. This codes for CASRRAGADTQYF.

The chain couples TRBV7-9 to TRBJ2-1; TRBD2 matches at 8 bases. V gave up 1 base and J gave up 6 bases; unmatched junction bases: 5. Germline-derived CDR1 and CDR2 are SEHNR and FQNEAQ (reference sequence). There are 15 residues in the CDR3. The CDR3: CASSLVAGGANEQFF. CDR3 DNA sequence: TGTGCCAGCAGCTTAGTTGCGGGAGGCGCCAATGAGCAGTTCTTC.

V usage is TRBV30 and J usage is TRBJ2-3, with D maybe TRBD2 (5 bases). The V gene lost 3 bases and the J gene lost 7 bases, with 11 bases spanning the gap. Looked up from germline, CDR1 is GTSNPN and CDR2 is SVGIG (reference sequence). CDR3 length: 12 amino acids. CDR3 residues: CAWRWSSNTQYF. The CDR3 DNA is TGTGCCTGGAGGTGGTCTAGCAATACGCAGTATTTT.

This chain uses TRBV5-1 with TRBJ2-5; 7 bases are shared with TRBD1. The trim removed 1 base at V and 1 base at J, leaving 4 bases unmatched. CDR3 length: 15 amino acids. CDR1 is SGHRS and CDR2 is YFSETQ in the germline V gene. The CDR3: CASSLYRGSQETQYF. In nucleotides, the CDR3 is TGCGCCAGCAGCTTGTACAGGGGATCCCAAGAGACCCAGTACTTC.